The 8 T cell receptor beta chains reported below all come from one sample, sequenced in a study of T cells in localized non-small cell lung cancer. TCRdb keeps only in-frame clones here, not all; method: immunoSEQ multiplex PCR. The sample consists of about 61,000 clones, 85% to 90% of them appearing once. This specimen consisted of peripheral blood, obtained before any cancer treatment. Receptors were obtained from a man between 40 and 70 years old with stage I squamous cell lung carcinoma.

The V and J genes are TRBV5-4 and TRBJ1-2, with TRBD1 identical over 7 bases. The V gene end was trimmed by 4 bases and the J gene end by 7 bases; junction bases not matched to a gene: 10. The CDR3 runs to 14 residues. The germline CDR1 and CDR2 sequences are SGHNT and YYREEE (reference sequence). CDR3 loop: CASSQITGEAGYTF. In nucleotides, the CDR3 is TGTGCCAGCAGCCAAATAACAGGGGAGGCTGGCTACACCTTC.

The J gene is TRBJ1-5, the V gene TRBV7-2; D possibly corresponds to TRBD1 (6 bases). The CDR3 is 14 residues long. Per germline, CDR1 SGHTA and CDR2 FQGNSA. V lost 5 bases and J lost 4, with 12 bases in between. The CDR3 DNA follows: TGTGCCAGCAGCGAGGGGGGCAGAAATCAGCCCCAGCATTTT. Protein sequence: CASSEGGRNQPQHF.

V and J are TRBV9 and TRBJ2-1; TRBD2 might be the D (5 bases). Germline CDR1 reads SGDLS; CDR2 reads YYNGEE. V was trimmed by 2 bases and J by 10 bases, leaving 10 bases between them. The CDR3 is 12 residues long. CDR3: CASSVPRGEQFF. The CDR3, as DNA: TGTGCCAGCAGCGTCCCCCGGGGAGAGCAGTTCTTC. The variable domain in full, with the rest retrieved from reference TRBV9 and TRBJ2-1, is DSGVTQTPKHLITATGQRVTLRCSPRSGDLSVYWYQQSLDQGLQFLIQYYNGEERAKGNILERFSAQQFPDLHSELNLSSLELGDSALYFCASSVPRGEQFFGPGTRLTVL.

This chain joins TRBV30 and TRBJ1-1; D is uncertain. V lost 2 bases and J 7 bases, leaving 11 bases between the germline ends. The CDR3 extends over 12 amino acids. Germline CDR1 GTSNPN, CDR2 SVGIG (reference sequence). In nucleotides, the CDR3 is TGTGCCTGGAGTCGCGACGGGTATGAAGCTTTCTTT. Amino acids: CAWSRDGYEAFF.

This chain joins TRBV19 and TRBJ1-3; TRBD1 might be the D (5 bases). V was trimmed by 9 bases and J by 4 bases, leaving 16 bases between them. The CDR3 is 14 residues long. The germline V gene has CDR1 LNHDA and CDR2 SQIVND (reference sequence). The CDR3 reads CASSRGISGNTIYF. The CDR3 coding sequence is TGTGCCAGCAGCCGGGGCATATCAGGAAACACCATATATTTT. Full variable domain (missing parts from reference TRBV19 and TRBJ1-3): DGGITQSPKYLFRKEGQNVTLSCEQNLNHDAMYWYRQDPGQGLRLIYYSQIVNDFQKGDIAEGYSVSREKKESFPLTVTSAQKNPTAFYLCASSRGISGNTIYFGEGSWLTVV.

V usage is TRBV2 and J usage is TRBJ2-7; D is uncertain. Germline-derived CDR1 and CDR2 are SNHLY and FYNNEI. The CDR3 runs to 13 residues. Trimming removed 4 bases at V and 2 bases at J, with 9 bases between. CDR3 DNA sequence: TGTGCCAGCAGTGGTTACAGAGCCTACGAGCAGTACTTC. Residues: CASSGYRAYEQYF.

This clone was observed once. The chain has TRBV20-1 and TRBJ2-7, with D uncertain. Trimming removed 3 bases from V and 4 bases from J, with 4 bases in between. The length of the CDR3 is 10 residues. Germline loops: CDR1 DFQATT, CDR2 SNEGSKA (reference sequence). Here the CDR3 DNA reads TGCAGTGCTAGCTTGTACGAGCAGTACTTC. Protein sequence: CSASLYEQYF.

The V call is TRBV5-4, the J call TRBJ1-1; TRBD1 matches at 10 bases. This CDR3 contains 15 residues. Losses at the gene ends were 4 bases for V and 4 bases for J; bases not matched to a gene: 7. Germline-derived CDR1 and CDR2 are SGHNT and YYREEE (reference sequence). As DNA, the CDR3 is TGTGCCAGCAGCCCGGGACAGGGGAAGAGCACTGAAGCTTTCTTT. Translated: CASSPGQGKSTEAFF.